The 17 T cell receptor beta chains below were found in one sample sequenced in a study of blood T cell repertoires in COVID-19. The repertoire was sequenced with immunoSEQ multiplex PCR; TCRdb's copy has only in-frame clones and lacks some. Among over 400,000 clones listed, roughly 91% were seen once. Material for sequencing was peripheral blood. The source of these receptors is a woman between 50 and 59 years old with COVID-19, enrolled during active disease.

This clone has just a few counts. Written as DNA, the CDR3 is TGTGCCAGCAGTTACGGGGGCTATGGGTCCACAGATACGCAGTATTTT. Amino acid sequence: CASSYGGYGSTDTQYF. The V and J genes are TRBV6-5 and TRBJ2-3; possible D gene TRBD1, 6 bases. There are 16 residues in the CDR3. CDR1 and CDR2 (germline): MNHEY, SVGAGI. Trimming pared 2 bases from V and 2 bases from J, leaving 14 bases between.

The rearrangement joins TRBV6-5 to TRBJ1-5, with D possibly matching TRBD1 (6 bases). Trimming stripped 5 bases from V and 7 bases from J, with 15 bases between. The CDR3 is 14 amino acids. Germline values: CDR1 MNHEY, CDR2 SVGAGI. The CDR3 region is CASSPHRDRQPQHF. CDR3 bases: TGTGCCAGCAGTCCCCACAGGGACCGACAGCCCCAGCATTTT.

The chain has TRBV3-1 (or the pseudogene TRBV3-2) and TRBJ1-1; TRBD1 matches 7 bases. The J segment lost 4 bases and the V segment lost 1 base, leaving 9 bases of the junction unmatched. CDR3 length: 16 amino acids. Germline CDR1 reads LGHDT; CDR2 reads YNNKEL (reference sequence). Here the CDR3 reads CASSQGSGGGTTEAFF. The CDR3, as DNA: TGTGCCAGCAGCCAAGGGTCGGGAGGGGGCACCACTGAAGCTTTCTTT.

The chain has TRBV19 and TRBJ1-1, with a possible D match to TRBD1 (6 bases). Germline lookup yields CDR1 LNHDA and CDR2 SQIVND (reference sequence). The germline V and J ends were trimmed by 3 bases and 7 bases, with 18 bases remaining between them. CDR3 length: 15 residues. CDR3 coding DNA: TGTGCCAGTAGTATCACGGGGGGCGCTTCTAATGAAGCTTTCTTT. Encoded protein: CASSITGGASNEAFF.

V is TRBV28 and J is TRBJ1-2; D remains ambiguous. This CDR3 is 13 amino acids long. Per the germline V gene, CDR1 is MDHEN and CDR2 is SYDVKM. Trimming removed 3 bases at V and 4 bases at J, with 9 bases between. CDR3 sequence reads: CASSFPPLYGYTF. CDR3 nucleotide sequence: TGTGCCAGCAGTTTCCCCCCTCTCTATGGCTACACCTTC.

This clone was observed once. The chain recombines TRBV5-1 with TRBJ1-1, with D maybe TRBD1 (6 bases). The CDR3 length is 16 residues. Trimming removed 0 bases from V and 8 bases from J, with 20 bases in between. The germline gives CDR1 SGHRS, CDR2 YFSETQ. CDR3 in amino acids: CASSLALNRGRGEAFF. CDR3 bases: TGCGCCAGCAGCTTGGCCTTAAATCGGGGCAGGGGAGAAGCTTTCTTT.

The chain carries TRBV3-1 (or the pseudogene TRBV3-2) and TRBJ1-1; D is uncertain. From germline, CDR1 is LGHDT and CDR2 YNNKEL (reference sequence). The CDR3 totals 15 residues. Between the trimmed V and J ends, which lost 4 bases and 3 bases, there was a span of 15 bases. The CDR3 region has the DNA TGTGCCAGCAGCCCTTCGGGTCTGAAGGACACTGAAGCTTTCTTT. Its protein is CASSPSGLKDTEAFF.

V usage is TRBV19 and J usage is TRBJ1-2; the match to TRBD1 covers 7 bases. The CDR3 is made up of 15 amino acids. The ends lost 5 bases at V and 7 bases at J; junction bases unmatched: 13. In germline, CDR1 is LNHDA, CDR2 SQIVND (reference sequence). CDR3 sequence: CASSPWTGPIIGYTF. The CDR3 DNA sequence: TGTGCCAGTAGTCCCTGGACAGGCCCTATAATTGGCTACACCTTC.

This clone was seen only once. V and J are TRBV6-5 and TRBJ1-1; D may be TRBD1 (5 bases). The V and J ends lost 0 bases and 5 bases respectively, with 13 bases between them. Germline CDR1 reads MNHEY; CDR2 reads SVGAGI. CDR3 length: 15 residues. In nucleotides, the CDR3 is TGTGCCAGCAGTTACTCGACAGATTGGGAAACTGAAGCTTTCTTT. Protein sequence: CASSYSTDWETEAFF.

The chain recombines TRBV11-2 with TRBJ1-2, with a weak D call TRBD1 (6 bases). This CDR3 has 15 amino acids. Germline-derived CDR1 and CDR2 are SGHAT and FQNNGV. The V end was cut by 5 bases, the J end by 7 bases, with 20 bases between. The CDR3 is CASSLRGGKTSGYTF. The CDR3 nucleotides read TGTGCCAGCAGCCTAAGGGGGGGTAAGACCTCTGGCTACACCTTC.

The V gene is TRBV5-1, the J gene TRBJ2-7; D is undetermined. V lost 4 bases and J lost 6, with 14 bases in between. CDR1 SGHRS and CDR2 YFSETQ come from the germline V gene. The CDR3 is 13 amino acids. CDR3: CASSNDGRPEQYF. DNA of the CDR3: TGCGCCAGCAGCAACGACGGCAGGCCCGAGCAGTACTTC. Together with reference TRBV5-1 and TRBJ2-7, the CDR3 gives the full variable domain: KAGVTQTPRYLIKTRGQQVTLSCSPISGHRSVSWYQQTPGQGLQFLFEYFSETQRNKGNFPGRFSGRQFSNSRSEMNVSTLELGDSALYLCASSNDGRPEQYFGPGTRLTVT.

This clone was recorded only once. This chain uses TRBV5-1 with TRBJ1-3, with D uncertain. The CDR3 sequence is 13 residues long. V lost 7 bases to trimming and J lost 0 bases, with 8 bases between them. Germline V lookup: CDR1 SGHRS, CDR2 YFSETQ. The CDR3 DNA reads TGCGCCAGCGCACAGATCTCTGGAAACACCATATATTTT. Translated, it gives CASAQISGNTIYF.

The J gene is TRBJ2-7, the V gene TRBV27, with 8 bases matching TRBD2. Looked up from germline, CDR1 is MNHEY and CDR2 is SMNVEV (reference sequence). CDR3 size: 15 residues. V dropped 5 bases and J dropped 4; count of bases not matched to a gene: 10. The CDR3 bases are TGTGCCAGCAGTCCCCACCACGGGGGGGATTACGAGCAGTACTTC. It is translated as CASSPHHGGDYEQYF.

This chain joins TRBV10-2 and TRBJ2-1; TRBD2 agrees at 9 bases. V gave up 3 bases and J gave up 1 base; unmatched junction bases: 1. The CDR3 extends over 15 amino acids. Germline loops: CDR1 WSHSY, CDR2 SAAADI. As DNA, the CDR3 is TGCGCCAGCAGTGATAGCGGGGGTTCCTACAATGAGCAGTTCTTC. This sequence encodes CASSDSGGSYNEQFF.

The chain couples TRBV28 to TRBJ1-2; D is uncertain. The germline V and J ends were trimmed by 2 bases and 2 bases, with 15 bases remaining between them. The CDR3 spans 16 residues. Germline values: CDR1 MDHEN, CDR2 SYDVKM. CDR3 DNA sequence: TGTGCCAGCAGTTTAGGGTTCAGAGGGAAAAACTATGGCTACACCTTC. It codes for CASSLGFRGKNYGYTF.

The CDR3 sequence is CASREGAPNGYTF. The CDR3 DNA is TGTGCCAGTAGGGAGGGGGCGCCGAATGGCTACACCTTC. J is TRBJ1-2 and V is TRBV19, with 7 bases matching TRBD1. The V and J ends lost 6 bases and 6 bases, in that order; junction bases with no gene match: 7. CDR1 LNHDA and CDR2 SQIVND come from the germline V gene (reference sequence). The CDR3 totals 13 residues.

Note on this clone: The junction and the germline gene differ at one end; a read error may be behind it. The chain employs TRBV7-8 and TRBJ1-6, with D perhaps matching TRBD1 (6 bases). Germline values: CDR1 SGHVS, CDR2 FQNEAQ. The CDR3 is 19 amino acids. CDR3 sequence: CASSQRTDSYSSYNSPLHF. The CDR3 region has the DNA TGTGCCAGCAGCCAACGGACGGACAGCTATAGCTCCTATAATTCACCCCTTCACTTT.